These 18 T cell receptor beta chains originate from one sample sequenced in a study of blood T cells in healthy people across ages. Sample-barcoded 5' priming and a J-beta primer mix drove a second PCR of roughly 6 to 12 cycles. Each CDR3 protein gets one entry after TCRdb re-called the 5' RACE reads with MiXCR. Among more than 1,000,000 distinct CDR3 sequences listed, roughly 24% were seen once. The same data also went into a second study, on T cells of mothers and their children.

Sequenced: blood. These receptors all come from a girl aged 2 to 9 in good health.

This clonotype was seen a few times. This rearrangement joins TRBV19 to TRBJ1-1; no clear D gene. Germline-derived CDR1 and CDR2 are LNHDA and SQIVND (reference sequence). The CDR3 is 11 amino acids. V was shortened by 9 bases and J by 1 base, with 6 bases between the two germline ends. This CDR3 is CASGGNTEAFF. The CDR3 region has the DNA TGTGCCAGCGGAGGGAACACTGAAGCTTTCTTT.

The V and J genes are TRBV7-2 and TRBJ2-2, with D uncertain. The CDR3 has 12 residues. In germline, CDR1 is SGHTA, CDR2 FQGNSA. Deletions cut 5 bases from V and 5 bases from J, with 6 bases between. The CDR3: CASSQWTGELFF. Written as DNA, the CDR3 is TGTGCCAGCAGCCAGTGGACCGGGGAGCTGTTTTTT.

This clonotype was counted a few times. The CDR3 is CASGGQGEVPIAFF. The CDR3 DNA reads TGTGCTAGTGGAGGACAGGGGGAGGTTCCTATAGCTTTCTTT. This chain links TRBV12-5 with TRBJ1-1; 10 nucleotides align to TRBD1. The CDR3 covers 14 residues. With V trimmed by 6 bases and J by 10 bases, 11 bases remained unmatched. From germline, CDR1 is LGHNT and CDR2 FRNRAP.

This chain links TRBV25-1 with TRBJ1-3; D is uncertain. The CDR3 extends over 12 amino acids. Germline CDR1 is MGHDK and CDR2 is SYGVNS. Trimming took off 1 base at V and 8 bases at J, with 6 bases between the two ends. The CDR3 bases are TGTGCCAGCAGTGAATGGGTTGACACCATATATTTT. Translation gives CASSEWVDTIYF.

The chain carries TRBV12-3 or TRBV12-4 and TRBJ2-1; D remains unclear. CDR3 length: 11 residues. V lost 9 bases to trimming and J lost 4 bases, with 7 bases between them. The chain's CDR3 is CASYLYNEQFF. The CDR3 DNA follows: TGTGCCAGTTACCTTTACAATGAGCAGTTCTTC.

This clonotype has just a few counts. The chain joins TRBV7-8 to TRBJ2-3; TRBD2 matches at 9 bases. This CDR3 is 16 amino acids long. With V trimmed by 0 bases and J by 6 bases, 7 bases remained unmatched. Germline CDR1 SGHVS, CDR2 FQNEAQ. The CDR3 loop is CASSLAPASGADTQYF. DNA of the CDR3: TGTGCCAGCAGCTTAGCGCCGGCTAGCGGGGCGGATACGCAGTATTTT.

This clonotype was detected many times. The genes are TRBV6-5 and TRBJ2-5, with 11 bases matching TRBD2. The CDR3 has 16 residues. The germline V gene encodes CDR1 MNHEY and CDR2 SVGAGI. With 0 bases clipped from V and 4 bases from J, the junction kept 4 bases outside the gene matches. The CDR3: CASSYSLAGVTETQYF. Here the CDR3 DNA reads TGTGCCAGCAGTTACTCACTAGCGGGGGTCACAGAGACCCAGTACTTC.

This clonotype was seen a handful of times. The rearrangement joins TRBV7-2 to TRBJ2-6, with 9 bases that match TRBD2. J was trimmed by 0 bases and V by 10 bases; bases with no gene match: 7. The V gene's germline CDR1 is SGHTA and CDR2 FQGNSA. The CDR3 is made up of 16 amino acids. CDR3 amino acids: CATSSGGPSGANVLTF. The CDR3 DNA reads as TGTGCCACTTCGAGCGGGGGGCCCTCTGGGGCCAACGTCCTGACTTTC.

Only a few counts were recorded for this clonotype. The chain recombines TRBV5-1 with TRBJ2-7, with D tentatively TRBD1 (7 bases). V was clipped by 4 bases and J by 2 bases, with 16 bases between them. Germline CDR1 is SGHRS and CDR2 is YFSETQ. CDR3 size: 15 residues. In DNA form, the CDR3 reads TGCGCCAGCAGCCCGGGAGACAGGGCCGCCTACGAGCAGTACTTC. This codes for CASSPGDRAAYEQYF.

The sample holds a few counts of this clonotype. The chain uses TRBV7-2 and TRBJ1-3; tentatively, D is TRBD1 (5 bases). Germline-derived CDR1 and CDR2 are SGHTA and FQGNSA. The CDR3 length is 16 residues. Trimming removed 1 base at V and 2 bases at J, with 12 bases between. CDR3: CASSLDLPGTGNTIYF. The CDR3 DNA is TGTGCCAGCAGCTTAGACCTCCCAGGGACTGGAAACACCATATATTTT.

The chain carries TRBV4-1 and TRBJ1-4; D is uncertain. V lost 0 bases and J 5 bases, leaving 7 bases between the germline ends. Germline CDR1 and CDR2: MGHRA and YSYEKL. The CDR3 covers 14 residues. The CDR3 DNA reads as TGCGCCAGCAGCCAAGACCCGGCAAATGAAAAACTGTTTTTT. Protein sequence: CASSQDPANEKLFF.

This sequence joins TRBV29-1 and TRBJ2-1, with a possible D match to TRBD1 (6 bases). The J call could be wrong; TRBJ2-5 is a better fit for the DNA end. CDR1 and CDR2 from the germline V gene are SQVTM and ANQGSEA. The CDR3 is made up of 14 amino acids. The CDR3 sequence: CSVEFRGRLETQYF. DNA for the CDR3: TGCAGCGTTGAATTCAGGGGAAGATTAGAGACCCAGTACTTC.

The chain couples TRBV28 to TRBJ1-4, with a tentative D call TRBD1 (6 bases). V gave up 5 bases and J gave up 8 bases, with 24 bases separating them. The CDR3 spans 17 residues. Germline CDR1 MDHEN, CDR2 SYDVKM. The CDR3 loop reads CASSPRGGTPRREKLFF. CDR3 nucleotide sequence: TGTGCCAGCAGTCCCCGGGGGGGCACCCCGCGGCGAGAAAAACTGTTTTTT.

The rearrangement uses TRBV28 and TRBJ2-7; D not certain. Trimming left V 3 bases short and J 6 bases short, with 27 bases between. The CDR3 is 18 residues long. Germline CDR1 reads MDHEN; CDR2 reads SYDVKM. The CDR3 nucleotides are TGTGCCAGCAGTTTGCCCCTCCTGCATCGAGGCCTAAAGGGCGAGCAGTACTTC. Amino acids: CASSLPLLHRGLKGEQYF.

The V gene is TRBV4-1, the J gene TRBJ2-6, with D perhaps matching TRBD1 or TRBD2 (6 bases each). Trimming took 2 bases from V and 0 from J, leaving 17 bases between them. The CDR3 extends over 19 amino acids. Germline V lookup: CDR1 MGHRA, CDR2 YSYEKL. The CDR3 nucleotides read TGCGCCAGCAGCCAAATGGCAGGGGAGGCCTACTCTGGGGCCAACGTCCTGACTTTC. This encodes CASSQMAGEAYSGANVLTF.

This chain joins TRBV11-2 and TRBJ1-2; D is possibly TRBD1 (6 bases). Germline loops: CDR1 SGHAT, CDR2 FQNNGV. The length of the CDR3 is 15 residues. V lost 5 bases, J lost 6 bases, and 19 bases lay in between. CDR3 in DNA: TGTGCCAGCAGCCGGCTGGGGGCGCGTGATAATGGCTACACCTTC. Amino acids: CASSRLGARDNGYTF.

The chain is built from TRBV4-3 and TRBJ1-1; the D is unclear. V was clipped by 5 bases and J by 4 bases, with 11 bases between them. CDR1 and CDR2 (germline): LGHNA, YSLEER. The CDR3 contains 13 residues. Here the CDR3 DNA reads TGCGCCAGCAGCGAAAGTAGGAGCACTGAAGCTTTCTTT. Its protein is CASSESRSTEAFF.

This clonotype occurred a few times. This sequence joins TRBV9 and TRBJ1-6; 7 bases fit TRBD1. The length of the CDR3 is 17 residues. Per the germline V gene, CDR1 is SGDLS and CDR2 is YYNGEE. Unmatched junction bases numbered 15, after V lost 3 bases and J lost 9 bases. In DNA, the CDR3 is TGTGCCAGCAGCGAGAGGGGGCAGGTAGGGCTGAGTTCACCCCTCCACTTT. Amino acid sequence: CASSERGQVGLSSPLHF.